Listed here are 23 T cell receptor beta chains from one sample, sequenced in a study of early T cells in non-severe SARS-CoV-2 infection. TCRdb fed the 5' RACE reads into MiXCR, producing one record per CDR3 protein. The sample has some 76,000 distinct CDR3 sequences; about an eighth are singletons. The sequenced sample consisted of whole blood. The receptors were sampled from an adult who was a healthcare worker with PCR-confirmed SARS-CoV-2 infection or an uninfected control (not recorded which).

This clonotype was detected a few times. This chain connects TRBV7-2 to TRBJ2-7; 9 bases fit TRBD1. The trim removed 5 bases at V and 2 bases at J, leaving 10 bases unmatched. CDR1 is SGHTA and CDR2 is FQGNSA in the germline V gene. The CDR3 is made up of 16 amino acids. In DNA, the CDR3 is TGTGCCAGCAGCCGATTGGGGACAGGGACACCCTACGAGCAGTACTTC. Its protein product is CASSRLGTGTPYEQYF.

There are many counts of this clonotype. V gene TRBV29-1 combines with J gene TRBJ1-2, with no clear D. There are 11 residues in the CDR3. Germline CDR1 and CDR2: SQVTM and ANQGSEA. The DNA for the CDR3 is TGCAGTCTAGGGAGCGACTATGGCTACACCTTC. Its translation is CSLGSDYGYTF.

Remarks on this clonotype: An end of the junction does not agree with germline; a read error may underlie this. This rearrangement joins TRBV5-6 to TRBJ2-7; TRBD1 matches 10 bases. Germline V gene lookup returns CDR1 SGHDT and CDR2 YYEEEE. CDR3 length equals 15 residues. CDR3 protein: CASGLEGTGAYEQYF. The DNA of the CDR3 is TGTGCCAGCGGCTTGGAAGGGACAGGGGCTTACGAGCAGTACTTC.

V gene TRBV20-1 combines with J gene TRBJ2-3, with 12 bases identical to TRBD2. There are 14 residues in the CDR3. CDR1 and CDR2 (germline): DFQATT, SNEGSKA (reference sequence). The V and J ends lost 3 bases and 5 bases, in that order; junction bases with no gene match: 3. CDR3 region: CSARTSGGVDTQYF. The CDR3 bases are TGCAGTGCTAGGACTAGCGGGGGAGTAGATACGCAGTATTTT.

This clonotype came up a few times. V is TRBV10-3 and J is TRBJ1-3; no definite D call. The CDR3 runs to 11 residues. Deletions cut 7 bases from V and 3 bases from J, with 4 bases between. Germline V gene lookup returns CDR1 ENHRY and CDR2 SYGVKD. The CDR3 protein is CAITYGNTIYF. Written as DNA, the CDR3 is TGTGCCATCACTTATGGAAACACCATATATTTT.

The rearrangement links TRBV2 to TRBJ2-2; D is perhaps TRBD2 (5 bases). The CDR3 spans 14 residues. Trimming removed 1 base at V and 9 bases at J, with 12 bases between. The germline V gene has CDR1 SNHLY and CDR2 FYNNEI. The CDR3 sequence: CASSEGLAERELFF. The CDR3 region has the DNA TGTGCCAGCAGTGAAGGGCTAGCTGAGAGGGAGCTGTTTTTT. Full variable domain (rest looked up from reference TRBV2 and TRBJ2-2): EPEVTQTPSHQVTQMGQEVILRCVPISNHLYFYWYRQILGQKVEFLVSFYNNEISEKSEIFDDQFSVERPDGSNFTLKIRSTKLEDSAMYFCASSEGLAERELFFGEGSRLTVL.

V and J are TRBV9 and TRBJ1-6; D may be TRBD1 (6 bases). The CDR3 covers 18 residues. Germline CDR1 SGDLS, CDR2 YYNGEE. V was clipped by 3 bases and J by 8 bases, with 24 bases between them. The CDR3 protein is CASSEARGGGPWDSPLHF. CDR3 DNA: TGTGCCAGCAGCGAGGCCCGCGGCGGGGGGCCTTGGGATTCACCCCTCCACTTT.

The chain has TRBV2 and TRBJ2-7; D is unclear. V lost 3 bases and J 4 bases, leaving 7 bases between the germline ends. This CDR3 contains 12 residues. Germline lookup yields CDR1 SNHLY and CDR2 FYNNEI. The CDR3 DNA reads TGTGCCAGCAGTGATGACGGGTACGAGCAGTACTTC. It yields the protein CASSDDGYEQYF.

The chain has TRBV3-1 and TRBJ2-7; 11 bases align to TRBD1. Germline-derived CDR1 and CDR2 are LGHDT and YNNKEL (reference sequence). Losses at the gene ends were 1 base for V and 2 bases for J; bases not matched to a gene: 1. The CDR3 spans 15 residues. CDR3 in amino acids: CASSQVGQGAYEQYF. The CDR3 nucleotides read TGTGCCAGCAGCCAAGTGGGACAGGGGGCCTACGAGCAGTACTTC.

The chain couples TRBV11-3 to TRBJ2-1; the match to TRBD2 covers 8 bases. Germline loops: CDR1 SGHNT, CDR2 YENEEA. The V segment lost 3 bases and the J segment 2 bases; nucleotides outside the gene matches: 6. This CDR3 spans 16 amino acids. CDR3 sequence reads: CASSFSGVPPYNEQFF. The CDR3 nucleotides read TGTGCCAGCAGCTTTAGCGGGGTTCCCCCCTACAATGAGCAGTTCTTC.

The chain recombines TRBV28 with TRBJ2-6; D is unclear. The germline V and J ends were trimmed by 4 bases and 4 bases, with 8 bases remaining between them. Per germline, CDR1 MDHEN and CDR2 SYDVKM. This CDR3 spans 14 amino acids. Here the CDR3 reads CASSSPPGANVLTF. CDR3 nucleotide sequence: TGTGCCAGCAGTTCCCCCCCCGGGGCCAACGTCCTGACTTTC.

The chain recombines TRBV20-1 with TRBJ2-5; 10 nucleotides match TRBD2. The germline V gene has CDR1 DFQATT and CDR2 SNEGSKA (reference sequence). This CDR3 is 16 amino acids long. Unmatched junction bases numbered 9, after V lost 0 bases and J lost 5 bases. CDR3 bases: TGCAGTGCTAGAGAACCGATTAGCGGGGGGCTCGAGACCCAGTACTTC. It codes for CSAREPISGGLETQYF.

V usage is TRBV29-1 and J usage is TRBJ2-6; D may be TRBD2 (5 bases). V lost 4 bases and J 0 bases, leaving 7 bases between the germline ends. CDR3 length equals 14 residues. Per the germline V gene, CDR1 is SQVTM and CDR2 is ANQGSEA. The CDR3 sequence: CSVAGSSGANVLTF. CDR3 nucleotide sequence: TGCAGCGTTGCGGGGAGCTCTGGGGCCAACGTCCTGACTTTC.

Ten or more counts support this clonotype. CDR3 region: CASSEDPTDRNTEAFF. CDR3 sequence (DNA): TGTGCCAGCAGTGAAGACCCGACAGACAGGAACACTGAAGCTTTCTTT. J is TRBJ1-1 and V is TRBV6-1; tentative D call: TRBD1 (5 bases). Looked up from germline, CDR1 is MNHNS and CDR2 is SASEGT. Trimming removed 1 base at V and 1 base at J, with 13 bases between. The CDR3 contains 16 residues.

This clonotype was detected a few times. CDR3 protein: CASSEERSETQYF. In DNA, the CDR3 is TGTGCCAGCAGTGAGGAGAGATCGGAGACCCAGTACTTC. The rearrangement links TRBV2 to TRBJ2-5, with D uncertain. Trimming stripped 3 bases from V and 5 bases from J, with 10 bases between. Germline loops: CDR1 SNHLY, CDR2 FYNNEI. CDR3 length: 13 residues.

This clonotype was seen only a few times. The chain carries TRBV30 and TRBJ2-1, with TRBD2 matching over 11 bases. Germline V gene lookup returns CDR1 GTSNPN and CDR2 SVGIG (reference sequence). CDR3 length equals 14 residues. After removal of 4 bases from V and 5 bases from J, the junction contained 4 bases not matched to a gene. The DNA of the CDR3 is TGTGCCTGGACACCGGGACTAGCGGACAATGAGCAGTTCTTC. Amino acids: CAWTPGLADNEQFF.

The V and J genes are TRBV6-1 and TRBJ1-1; 7 bases match TRBD1. This CDR3 is 14 amino acids long. V lost 5 bases, J lost 5 bases, and 8 bases stayed unmatched. Germline CDR1 MNHNS, CDR2 SASEGT. As DNA, the CDR3 is TGTGCCAGCAGTCCAACAGGGGTATGGACTGAAGCTTTCTTT. Its protein is CASSPTGVWTEAFF.

The chain is built from TRBV28 and TRBJ2-1, with 8 bases matching TRBD2. Germline CDR1 is MDHEN and CDR2 is SYDVKM. The V gene end was trimmed by 7 bases and the J gene end by 7 bases; junction bases not matched to a gene: 15. CDR3 length equals 16 residues. Written as DNA, the CDR3 is TGTGCCAGCACTCCCGGGGGGGGGCTGTCAAGGAATGAGCAGTTCTTC. Protein: CASTPGGGLSRNEQFF.

In this sample, this clonotype turned up many times. This chain joins TRBV3-1 and TRBJ1-2; D call uncertain. This CDR3 contains 14 residues. Germline lookup yields CDR1 LGHDT and CDR2 YNNKEL (reference sequence). Trimming left V 2 bases short and J 0 bases short, with 7 bases between. As DNA, the CDR3 is TGTGCCAGCAGCCAAAATGTAGCTAACTATGGCTACACCTTC. Its translation is CASSQNVANYGYTF. The full variable domain, with the rest looked up from reference TRBV3-1 and TRBJ1-2, is DTAVSQTPKYLVTQMGNDKSIKCEQNLGHDTMYWYKQDSKKFLKIMFSYNNKELIINETVPNRFSPKSPDKAHLNLHINSLELGDSAVYFCASSQNVANYGYTFGSGTRLTVV.

This clonotype occurred a few times. The genes are TRBV19 and TRBJ1-2; D unclear. The germline V gene has CDR1 LNHDA and CDR2 SQIVND (reference sequence). This CDR3 comprises 15 residues. V lost 8 bases and J 0 bases, leaving 16 bases between the germline ends. CDR3 loop: CASSHRPAANYGYTF. The CDR3 DNA is TGTGCCAGTTCTCACCGACCGGCTGCTAACTATGGCTACACCTTC.

This clonotype has just a few counts. The DNA of the CDR3 is TGTGCCAGCAGGCACGGCGGTAGCGGGGCTAACAATGAGCAGTTCTTC. This gives the protein CASRHGGSGANNEQFF. This chain joins TRBV6-2 or TRBV6-3 and TRBJ2-1; 8 bases map to TRBD2. Germline trimming cut 6 bases from V and 5 bases from J; bases unmatched to any gene: 12. Looked up from germline, CDR1 is MNHEY and CDR2 is SVGEGT. This CDR3 is 16 amino acids long.

The chain uses TRBV4-3 and TRBJ2-5; 12 nucleotides align to TRBD2. This CDR3 is built from 15 residues. Germline V gene sequence: CDR1 LGHNA, CDR2 YSLEER. Unmatched junction bases numbered 5, after V lost 4 bases and J lost 5 bases. CDR3 nucleotide sequence: TGCGCCAGCAGCCTTGGACTAGCGGGGAGGGAGACCCAGTACTTC. This translates into CASSLGLAGRETQYF.

This clonotype has more than one count but fewer than ten. An end of the junction differs from the germline gene, which may be a read error. The chain carries TRBV7-9 and TRBJ2-1, with 8 bases matching TRBD2. The CDR3 extends over 14 amino acids. Germline V gene lookup returns CDR1 SEHNR and CDR2 FQNEAQ (reference sequence). CDR3 residues: CASSQLSERGPQLF. In DNA form, the CDR3 reads TGTGCCAGCAGCCAACTCAGTGAGCGGGGGCCGCAGCTCTTC.